This entry lists 19 T cell receptor beta chains sequenced from one sample in a study of regulatory T cells in long-lasting Graves disease. According to the study, TCR beta libraries were built with iRepertoire HTBI primers and CDR3-region Arm-PCR. TCRdb analysed the multiplex PCR reads with MiXCR anew, one entry per CDR3 protein. Seen here are fewer than 550,000 distinct CDR3 sequences, approximately 16% observed once, and the top ten hold 20% to 25%. This sample's time point: newly diagnosed GD, antithyroid drugs for less than 3 months. PBMC RNA served as the TCR library source. The data were also submitted as part of a second study, on T cells in Graves' hyperthyroidism and ophthalmopathy.

The sequences come from peripheral blood mononuclear cells (PBMCs), collected at new diagnosis, from a patient treated with antithyroid drugs. The receptors come from a woman aged 18-29 years with Graves disease.

This clonotype was recorded a few times. The chain couples TRBV20-1 to TRBJ2-5; possibly TRBD2 for D (6 bases). The CDR3 covers 12 residues. CDR1 is DFQATT, CDR2 SNEGSKA, per germline (reference sequence). V shed 4 bases and J shed 5 bases, with 11 bases lying between them. This chain's CDR3 is CSATGELETQYF. CDR3 bases: TGCAGTGCTACGGGAGAGCTGGAGACCCAGTACTTC.

The chain has TRBV19 and TRBJ2-3, with D maybe TRBD1 (5 bases). The CDR3 has 13 amino acids. V was cut by 7 bases and J by 1 base, with 9 bases left in between. The germline V gene has CDR1 LNHDA and CDR2 SQIVND (reference sequence). This chain's CDR3 is CASTTTGTDTQYF. CDR3 nucleotide sequence: TGTGCCAGTACTACGACAGGCACAGATACGCAGTATTTT.

The gene calls are TRBV20-1 and TRBJ2-1; 11 bases are a match to TRBD2. The V and J ends lost 0 bases and 5 bases, in that order; junction bases with no gene match: 12. The CDR3 runs to 18 residues. In germline, CDR1 is DFQATT, CDR2 SNEGSKA (reference sequence). The CDR3 sequence is CSARDYSTTSGGNNEQFF. The CDR3 nucleotides are TGCAGTGCTAGAGATTATTCCACAACTAGCGGGGGAAACAATGAGCAGTTCTTC.

This clonotype appeared many times. J is TRBJ2-7 and V is TRBV5-1; D is undetermined. Trimming shortened V by 0 bases and J by 0 bases, and 10 bases separated the two germline ends. The CDR3 is 15 amino acids. Germline lookup yields CDR1 SGHRS and CDR2 YFSETQ. The CDR3 nucleotides read TGCGCCAGCAGCTTGGACAGTCTAAACTCCTACGAGCAGTACTTC. Translating it yields CASSLDSLNSYEQYF.

This clonotype was picked up many times. This chain links TRBV20-1 with TRBJ2-5; D unclear. Germline lookup yields CDR1 DFQATT and CDR2 SNEGSKA (reference sequence). Trimming took 5 bases from V and 1 from J, leaving 20 bases between them. This CDR3 has 16 amino acids. CDR3 sequence: CSAENPSSRSQETQYF. For the CDR3, the DNA is TGCAGTGCTGAAAACCCCTCATCGAGGTCCCAAGAGACCCAGTACTTC.

Ten or more counts support this clonotype. The V and J genes are TRBV6-2 or TRBV6-3 and TRBJ2-7; D might be TRBD1 or TRBD2, each matching 5 bases. The V gene lost 0 bases and the J gene lost 6 bases, with 12 bases spanning the gap. Germline CDR1 MNHEY, CDR2 SVGEGT. The CDR3 spans 14 residues. The CDR3, as DNA: TGTGCCAGCAGTTACTCGAGGGGATCGGGCGAGCAGTACTTC. This gives the protein CASSYSRGSGEQYF.

The sample holds a few counts of this clonotype. The genes are TRBV2 and TRBJ2-5; D is ambiguous. The V gene lost 5 bases and the J gene lost 5 bases, with 9 bases spanning the gap. Germline V CDR1 and CDR2: SNHLY, FYNNEI. This CDR3 is 12 amino acids long. CDR3 coding DNA: TGTGCCAGCAGTTACCCCTTGGAGACCCAGTACTTC. It codes for CASSYPLETQYF.

This clonotype was found many times. The chain links TRBV20-1 to TRBJ2-2; D is uncertain. Germline V gene lookup returns CDR1 DFQATT and CDR2 SNEGSKA (reference sequence). The CDR3 has 12 amino acids. The CDR3 sequence: CSALENTGELFF. The CDR3 DNA is TGCAGCGCTCTAGAAAACACCGGGGAGCTGTTTTTT.

Remarks on this clonotype: Germline and junction disagree at one end, which may indicate a read error. This chain connects TRBV14 to TRBJ2-3; D is undetermined. The CDR3 has 16 amino acids. The V gene's germline CDR1 is SGHDN and CDR2 FVKESK. CDR3 amino acids: CACSQDTGLGTDTQYF. The CDR3 coding sequence is TGTGCCTGCAGCCAAGACACGGGCCTTGGCACAGATACGCAGTATTTT.

This clonotype was counted at least ten times. This rearrangement joins TRBV9 to TRBJ2-5; 14 bases map to TRBD2. Looked up from germline, CDR1 is SGDLS and CDR2 is YYNGEE. The CDR3 spans 18 residues. With V trimmed by 0 bases and J by 7 bases, 11 bases remained unmatched. In nucleotides, the CDR3 is TGTGCCAGCAGCGTAGGGGGGTCCGGGACTAGCGGGAGTGGGACCCAGTACTTC. Translation gives CASSVGGSGTSGSGTQYF.

This clonotype showed up many times. The genes are TRBV2 and TRBJ2-1; 8 nucleotides match TRBD2. This CDR3 has 14 amino acids. Looked up from germline, CDR1 is SNHLY and CDR2 is FYNNEI. V shed 8 bases, J shed 0 bases, and the junction held 3 bases outside the gene matches. CDR3 loop: CASRLAHSYNEQFF. CDR3 nucleotide sequence: TGTGCCAGCCGACTAGCGCACTCCTACAATGAGCAGTTCTTC. Drawing the rest from reference TRBV2 and TRBJ2-1, the complete variable domain is EPEVTQTPSHQVTQMGQEVILRCVPISNHLYFYWYRQILGQKVEFLVSFYNNEISEKSEIFDDQFSVERPDGSNFTLKIRSTKLEDSAMYFCASRLAHSYNEQFFGPGTRLTVL.

This clonotype was found a few times. The chain employs TRBV10-3 and TRBJ1-6; D remains ambiguous. The germline V gene encodes CDR1 ENHRY and CDR2 SYGVKD. Trimming took 3 bases from V and 6 from J, leaving 9 bases between them. The CDR3 covers 14 residues. The CDR3 reads CAISEGTANSPLHF. The CDR3 DNA reads as TGTGCCATCAGTGAAGGAACAGCTAATTCACCCCTCCACTTT.

This clonotype was observed many times. The chain links TRBV7-2 to TRBJ2-5, with a tentative D call TRBD2 (6 bases). CDR1 and CDR2 (germline): SGHTA, FQGNSA. Trimming took 5 bases from V and 4 from J, leaving 11 bases between them. CDR3 length: 13 residues. The CDR3 DNA reads TGTGCCAGCAGCCCTGGGACTGGAGAGACCCAGTACTTC. It codes for CASSPGTGETQYF.

This clonotype was observed a handful of times. This chain joins TRBV5-1 and TRBJ2-5; possibly TRBD1 or TRBD2 for D (6 bases each). CDR3 length: 14 residues. With 0 bases removed from V and 5 bases from J, the gap between germline ends came to 11 bases. Looked up from germline, CDR1 is SGHRS and CDR2 is YFSETQ. CDR3 in DNA: TGCGCCAGCAGCTTGGAAGGGGGGACCGAGACCCAGTACTTC. Translating it yields CASSLEGGTETQYF.

The chain employs TRBV19 and TRBJ2-3, with D maybe TRBD2 (5 bases). The germline V gene has CDR1 LNHDA and CDR2 SQIVND (reference sequence). Trimming pared 6 bases from V and 1 base from J, leaving 11 bases between. The CDR3 is 14 amino acids. The CDR3 coding sequence is TGTGCCAGTAGGATTGAGGGAGGCACAGATACGCAGTATTTT. Protein product: CASRIEGGTDTQYF.

The chain employs TRBV10-3 and TRBJ2-1; TRBD1 is a possible D gene (6 bases). CDR3 length equals 14 residues. V dropped 6 bases and J dropped 5 bases, with 14 bases sitting between them. CDR1 is ENHRY, CDR2 SYGVKD, per germline. The CDR3 loop reads CAISEPGQNNEQFF. The CDR3, as DNA: TGTGCCATCAGCGAACCGGGACAAAACAATGAGCAGTTCTTC.

In this sample, this clonotype turned up a few times. The gene calls are TRBV6-1 and TRBJ2-1; D perhaps matches TRBD2 (5 bases). V gave up 6 bases and J gave up 3 bases, with 12 bases separating them. Germline CDR1 is MNHNS and CDR2 is SASEGT. This CDR3 region has 14 residues. CDR3 DNA: TGTGCCAGCAGAACAAGGACTGACTACAATGAGCAGTTCTTC. Amino acid sequence: CASRTRTDYNEQFF.

This clonotype has just a few counts. The chain is built from TRBV7-6 and TRBJ2-3, with TRBD2 matching 8 bases. Trimming cost V 3 bases and J 4 bases; bases outside gene matches: 15. Germline assignment: CDR1 SGHVS and CDR2 FNYEAQ. This CDR3 has 18 residues. DNA for the CDR3: TGTGCCAGCAGCTTGGGTAGCGGGACTTCCTCCCTCCCAGATACGCAGTATTTT. Translation gives CASSLGSGTSSLPDTQYF. Variable domain in full (rest from reference TRBV7-6 and TRBJ2-3): GAGVSQSPRYKVTKRGQDVALRCDPISGHVSLYWYRQALGQGPEFLTYFNYEAQQDKSGLPNDRFSAERPEGSISTLTIQRTEQRDSAMYRCASSLGSGTSSLPDTQYFGPGTRLTVL.

This chain links TRBV10-2 with TRBJ1-6; D is uncertain. V was clipped by 1 base and J by 7 bases, with 11 bases between them. Per germline, CDR1 WSHSY and CDR2 SAAADI. This CDR3 region has 15 residues. The CDR3 sequence is CASSELTIRNSPLHF. The CDR3 DNA reads TGCGCCAGCAGTGAGTTAACCATCCGAAATTCACCCCTCCACTTT.